These 22 T cell receptor beta chains came from one sample sequenced in a study of T cells in Graves' hyperthyroidism and ophthalmopathy. TCR beta CDR3 sequences were amplified from RNA transcripts. First-round RT-PCR with HTBI primers amplified the TCR CDR3 region. MiXCR was run by TCRdb on the multiplex PCR reads, yielding one entry per CDR3 protein. Among about 640,000 distinct CDR3 sequences, 40% to 55% were seen once, and the ten largest hold more than 7%. Sequenced material: peripheral blood or thyroid tissue (not recorded which). Every receptor here comes from an adult man with Graves' disease, either hyperthyroidism or ophthalmopathy (not recorded which).

The gene calls are TRBV25-1 and TRBJ1-6; 7 bases agree with TRBD1. The CDR3 runs 13 residues. Germline V lookup: CDR1 MGHDK, CDR2 SYGVNS. The DNA for the CDR3 is TGTGCTAGACAGGGCCCGAAGAATTCACCCCTCCACTTT. Amino acids: CARQGPKNSPLHF.

This clonotype appeared many times. J is TRBJ1-2 and V is TRBV29-1; 7 bases line up with TRBD1. The germline CDR1 and CDR2 sequences are SQVTM and ANQGSEA. Trimming at V came to 6 bases and at J to 7 bases, leaving 8 bases not matched to a gene. The CDR3 runs 12 residues. The CDR3 reads CSVGDRVPGYTF. The CDR3 region has the DNA TGCAGCGTAGGAGACAGGGTTCCTGGCTACACCTTC.

V usage is TRBV5-1 and J usage is TRBJ2-5, with 14 bases that match TRBD2. This CDR3 region has 17 residues. With 5 bases clipped from V and 0 bases from J, the junction kept 6 bases outside the gene matches. Per germline, CDR1 SGHRS and CDR2 YFSETQ. CDR3 region: CASRRLAGGRDQETQYF. CDR3 nucleotides: TGCGCCAGCAGAAGACTAGCGGGAGGGAGGGACCAAGAGACCCAGTACTTC.

At least ten counts were recorded for this clonotype. The V and J genes are TRBV10-3 and TRBJ2-2, with 8 bases lining up with TRBD1. Germline lookup yields CDR1 ENHRY and CDR2 SYGVKD. The ends lost 6 bases at V and 4 bases at J; junction bases unmatched: 1. The CDR3 runs 13 residues. DNA for the CDR3: TGTGCCATCAGGGGACAGGTCACCGGGGAGCTGTTTTTT. It yields the protein CAIRGQVTGELFF.

The chain links TRBV15 to TRBJ2-6; 9 bases agree with TRBD1. Per the germline V gene, CDR1 is LNHNV and CDR2 is YYDKDF (reference sequence). Trimming removed 5 bases from V and 8 bases from J; junction bases left unmatched: 1. The length of the CDR3 is 13 residues. CDR3 in amino acids: CATSGTGPNVLTF. The DNA for the CDR3 is TGTGCCACCAGCGGGACAGGGCCCAACGTCCTGACTTTC.

This chain connects TRBV25-1 to TRBJ1-6; 10 bases align to TRBD1. CDR1 and CDR2 from the germline V gene are MGHDK and SYGVNS. With V trimmed by 6 bases and J by 8 bases, 7 bases remained unmatched. CDR3 length equals 15 residues. CDR3 loop: CASRRGGQGDSPLHF. The DNA for the CDR3 is TGTGCCAGCAGGCGGGGTGGACAGGGGGATTCACCCCTCCACTTT.

The CDR3 protein is CASSPQAVFNQPQHF. The CDR3, as DNA: TGTGCCAGCAGCCCCCAGGCGGTCTTCAATCAGCCCCAGCATTTT. The genes are TRBV2 and TRBJ1-5; D is ambiguous. This CDR3 spans 15 amino acids. The germline V gene has CDR1 SNHLY and CDR2 FYNNEI. Trimming left V 6 bases short and J 3 bases short, with 15 bases between.

The rearrangement uses TRBV7-6 and TRBJ2-7; 9 nucleotides match TRBD1. Germline lookup yields CDR1 SGHVS and CDR2 FNYEAQ. The J segment lost 3 bases and the V segment lost 6 bases, leaving 3 bases of the junction unmatched. The CDR3 covers 13 residues. For the CDR3, the DNA is TGTGCCAGCAGAAGGGACAGGGACTACGAGCAGTACTTC. Its translation: CASRRDRDYEQYF.

This clonotype was seen only a few times. The rearrangement links TRBV7-9 to TRBJ1-2; 8 bases fit TRBD1. The germline V gene encodes CDR1 SEHNR and CDR2 FQNEAQ (reference sequence). This CDR3 contains 14 residues. With 5 bases clipped from V and 8 bases from J, the junction kept 10 bases outside the gene matches. The CDR3 here is CASSPYSGTGGYTF. The CDR3 coding sequence is TGTGCCAGCAGCCCATACTCCGGGACAGGAGGCTACACCTTC.

This chain uses TRBV7-9 with TRBJ1-5; weak D call: TRBD1 (6 bases). Trimming cost V 6 bases and J 0 bases, with 21 bases left between them. Germline V gene data show CDR1 as SEHNR and CDR2 as FQNEAQ (reference sequence). The CDR3 is 18 amino acids. CDR3 sequence: CASSEASRGPLSNQPQHF. The CDR3, as DNA: TGTGCCAGCAGTGAGGCGAGCAGGGGTCCCCTTAGCAATCAGCCCCAGCATTTT.

The table lists this clonotype with many counts. The chain has TRBV24-1 and TRBJ1-1, with 7 bases aligning to TRBD1. There are 12 residues in the CDR3. Trimming cost V 4 bases and J 8 bases; bases outside gene matches: 3. The germline V gene encodes CDR1 KGHDR and CDR2 SFDVKD. The CDR3 coding sequence is TGTGCCACCAGTGAGCCGACAGGGGAAGCTTTCTTT. Protein: CATSEPTGEAFF.

This clonotype occurred once. The gene calls are TRBV29-1 and TRBJ1-3, with a weak D call TRBD1 (5 bases). V lost 6 bases, J lost 8 bases, and 14 bases lay in between. The CDR3 has 12 amino acids. Germline V gene sequence: CDR1 SQVTM, CDR2 ANQGSEA. This CDR3 reads CSVSAGGDTIYF. CDR3 sequence (DNA): TGCAGCGTGTCGGCAGGAGGGGACACCATATATTTT.

As concerns this clonotype: A clone one base away is much larger, so this may be a read error. The gene calls are TRBV5-4 and TRBJ1-1, with a weak D call TRBD1 (5 bases). Germline CDR1 is SGHNT and CDR2 is YYREEE (reference sequence). This CDR3 has 14 residues. DNA of the CDR3: TGTGCCAGCAGCTTCCGACAGCCGAACACTGAAGCTCTCTTT. Amino acids: CASSFRQPNTEALF.

CDR3: CSAYTSGPGGELFF. As DNA, the CDR3 is TGCAGTGCCTATACTAGCGGACCAGGAGGGGAGCTGTTTTTT. J is TRBJ2-2 and V is TRBV20-1; 8 positions match TRBD2. There are 14 residues in the CDR3. Germline CDR1 is DFQATT and CDR2 is SNEGSKA (reference sequence). V was pared by 6 bases and J by 8 bases, with 11 bases of the junction left unmatched.

The rearrangement joins TRBV2 to TRBJ2-5; 10 bases agree with TRBD2. The CDR3 is made up of 13 amino acids. With V trimmed by 6 bases and J by 13 bases, 11 bases remained unmatched. In germline, CDR1 is SNHLY, CDR2 FYNNEI. The chain's CDR3 is CASSQDSGRGRYF. CDR3 bases: TGTGCCAGCAGCCAGGACAGCGGGAGGGGCCGGTACTTC.

This clonotype has a count of ten or more. V usage is TRBV5-1 and J usage is TRBJ1-1, with 8 bases identical to TRBD1. Germline CDR1 reads SGHRS; CDR2 reads YFSETQ. The junction had 6 bases not matched to a gene; V was cut back by 4 bases and J by 4 bases. The CDR3 is 14 amino acids. The CDR3 DNA reads TGCGCCAGCAGCGCGACACAGGGGGTCACTGAAGCTTTCTTT. This encodes CASSATQGVTEAFF. The full variable domain, with the rest looked up from reference TRBV5-1 and TRBJ1-1, is KAGVTQTPRYLIKTRGQQVTLSCSPISGHRSVSWYQQTPGQGLQFLFEYFSETQRNKGNFPGRFSGRQFSNSRSEMNVSTLELGDSALYLCASSATQGVTEAFFGQGTRLTVV.

This clonotype appeared a single time. Given a much more abundant clone one base away, this may be a read error. The V call is TRBV7-8, the J call TRBJ1-6, with 8 bases aligning to TRBD1. The CDR3 consists of 18 residues. The germline gives CDR1 SGHVS, CDR2 FQNEAQ. The DNA for the CDR3 is TGTGTCAGCAGCGAGACAGGGGCTCATGCCTTTACTAATTCACCCCTCCACTTT. This gives the protein CVSSETGAHAFTNSPLHF. Together with reference TRBV7-8 and TRBJ1-6, the CDR3 gives the full variable domain: GAGVSQSPRYKVAKRGQDVALRCDPISGHVSLFWYQQALGQGPEFLTYFQNEAQLDKSGLPSDRFFAERPEGSVSTLKIQRTQQEDSAVYLCVSSETGAHAFTNSPLHFGNGTRLTVT.

This clonotype was counted once. This chain joins TRBV7-2 and TRBJ2-5; D ambiguous. Trimming pared 5 bases from V and 5 bases from J, leaving 12 bases between. The CDR3 has 13 amino acids. Looked up from germline, CDR1 is SGHTA and CDR2 is FQGNSA. The CDR3 DNA sequence: TGTGCCAGCAGCCGCCCCTCCGGCGAGACCCAGTACTTC. It translates to CASSRPSGETQYF.

This sequence joins TRBV20-1 and TRBJ1-5; D unclear. This CDR3 comprises 13 residues. Trimming stripped 4 bases from V and 0 bases from J, with 7 bases between. Germline-derived CDR1 and CDR2 are DFQATT and SNEGSKA (reference sequence). In nucleotides, the CDR3 is TGCAGTGCTACTCCTTATAGCAATCAGCCCCAGCATTTT. This codes for CSATPYSNQPQHF.

The CDR3 protein is CASWRPNTEAFF. The CDR3 nucleotides are TGTGCCAGCTGGAGACCGAACACTGAAGCTTTCTTT. The chain uses TRBV6-1 and TRBJ1-1; D gene unclear. This CDR3 region has 12 residues. V was clipped by 8 bases and J by 1 base, with 8 bases between them. In germline, CDR1 is MNHNS, CDR2 SASEGT.

This sequence joins TRBV20-1 and TRBJ1-6, with 7 bases aligning to TRBD1. Per the germline V gene, CDR1 is DFQATT and CDR2 is SNEGSKA (reference sequence). The junction had 16 bases not matched to a gene; V was cut back by 0 bases and J by 5 bases. CDR3 size: 19 residues. The CDR3 here is CSARDWAGRQGVDNSPLHF. As DNA, the CDR3 is TGCAGTGCTAGAGATTGGGCCGGTAGACAGGGTGTAGATAATTCACCCCTCCACTTT.

As for this clonotype: A junction boundary mismatches the germline segment, possibly from a read error. The chain links TRBV11-1 to TRBJ1-2, with D possibly TRBD1 on 5 matching bases. This CDR3 contains 13 residues. CDR1 SGHAT and CDR2 FQDESV come from the germline V gene (reference sequence). The CDR3 DNA reads as TGTGCCAACAGCCCAAGGGACAACTATGGCTACACCTTC. Protein sequence: CANSPRDNYGYTF.